The 19 T cell receptor beta chains presented below share a single source sample, sequenced in a study of spatial heterogeneity in lung cancer. As to time point: sample taken at primary tumor resection. Each CDR3 protein is one row after TCRdb ran MiXCR on the 5' RACE reads. Here the sample spans around 66,000 distinct CDR3 sequences, roughly 6.6% being singletons. The sequencing used PBMCs, collected at surgery. The receptor source for this set is a female donor with early-stage non-small cell lung cancer.

The chain employs TRBV20-1 and TRBJ1-4; no definite D call. Germline assignment: CDR1 DFQATT and CDR2 SNEGSKA (reference sequence). There are 11 residues in the CDR3. Trimming stripped 6 bases from V and 8 bases from J, with 10 bases between. CDR3 sequence (DNA): TGCAGTGCAGAGGAGGACGAAAAACTGTTTTTT. Translation gives CSAEEDEKLFF.

This clonotype was seen many times. The V and J genes are TRBV18 and TRBJ1-1; tentatively, D is TRBD1 (6 bases). Trimming shortened V by 3 bases and J by 1 base, and 18 bases separated the two germline ends. The V gene's germline CDR1 is KGHSH and CDR2 LQKENI. The CDR3 length is 17 residues. CDR3 loop: CASSPNTLGGANTEAFF. DNA for the CDR3: TGTGCCAGCTCACCGAACACGTTGGGGGGCGCGAACACTGAAGCTTTCTTT.

This clonotype has at least ten counts. The rearrangement joins TRBV5-1 to TRBJ2-1, with D perhaps matching TRBD1 (5 bases). V was pared by 4 bases and J by 8 bases, with 13 bases between. CDR1 and CDR2 (germline): SGHRS, YFSETQ. The CDR3 contains 13 residues. The CDR3 here is CASSVSRADEQFF. The CDR3 DNA follows: TGCGCCAGCAGCGTGTCCAGGGCTGATGAGCAGTTCTTC.

V is TRBV27 and J is TRBJ1-1; D gene uncertain. V was shortened by 3 bases and J by 0 bases, with 8 bases between the two germline ends. Germline V gene data show CDR1 as MNHEY and CDR2 as SMNVEV (reference sequence). The CDR3 length is 14 residues. The CDR3 loop reads CASSFTLMNTEAFF. As DNA, the CDR3 is TGTGCCAGCAGTTTTACTCTAATGAACACTGAAGCTTTCTTT.

On this clonotype: A clone one base away is much larger, so this may be a read error. The rearrangement links TRBV2 to TRBJ2-7; TRBD2 aligns across 8 bases. The ends lost 8 bases at V and 6 bases at J; junction bases unmatched: 15. Germline values: CDR1 SNHLY, CDR2 FYNNEI. The CDR3 sequence is 15 residues long. CDR3 bases: TGTGCCAGCTCTCAACGGAGCGGGAGACGAGGCGAGCAGTACTTC. This codes for CASSQRSGRRGEQYF.

The table lists this clonotype with many counts. This sequence joins TRBV28 and TRBJ2-6; 8 bases match TRBD1. CDR1 MDHEN and CDR2 SYDVKM come from the germline V gene. V gave up 6 bases and J gave up 2 bases; unmatched junction bases: 12. This CDR3 comprises 18 residues. CDR3 bases: TGTGCCAGCAGAGAACCGGGACAGGCTAGCCCTGGGGCCAACGTCCTGACTTTC. It yields the protein CASREPGQASPGANVLTF.

This clonotype turned up a few times. This chain links TRBV6-5 with TRBJ1-2; 8 positions agree with TRBD1. CDR1 is MNHEY and CDR2 is SVGAGI in the germline V gene. This CDR3 is 15 amino acids long. After removal of 0 bases from V and 7 bases from J, the junction contained 7 bases not matched to a gene. CDR3 nucleotide sequence: TGTGCCAGCAGTTACTCTGACAGGGGAGGAGGTGGCTACACCTTC. As protein: CASSYSDRGGGGYTF.

The chain employs TRBV4-1 and TRBJ1-1, with D perhaps TRBD1 (6 bases). The V and J ends lost 3 bases and 3 bases respectively, with 23 bases between them. Germline V gene data show CDR1 as MGHRA and CDR2 as YSYEKL. This CDR3 spans 18 amino acids. CDR3 amino acids: CASSQGPWSIKGDTEAFF. CDR3 nucleotides: TGCGCCAGCAGCCAGGGACCTTGGTCCATTAAGGGGGACACTGAAGCTTTCTTT.

This clonotype was recorded many times. The V call is TRBV28, the J call TRBJ2-2; D might be TRBD1 or TRBD2, each matching 5 bases. Germline lookup yields CDR1 MDHEN and CDR2 SYDVKM. V dropped 11 bases and J dropped 1 base, with 14 bases sitting between them. The CDR3 covers 14 residues. The CDR3 protein is CASPGPKNTGELFF. CDR3 DNA sequence: TGTGCCTCCCCGGGGCCTAAGAACACCGGGGAGCTGTTTTTT. Supplemented by reference TRBV28 and TRBJ2-2, the full variable domain reads DVKVTQSSRYLVKRTGEKVFLECVQDMDHENMFWYRQDPGLGLRLIYFSYDVKMKEKGDIPEGYSVSREKKERFSLILESASTNQTSMYLCASPGPKNTGELFFGEGSRLTVL.

This clonotype was counted only a few times. The chain is built from TRBV12-3 or TRBV12-4 and TRBJ1-5, with 8 nucleotides matching TRBD1. Trimming cost V 6 bases and J 7 bases; bases outside gene matches: 8. CDR3 size: 14 residues. The CDR3: CASRTTGVGQPQHF. As DNA, the CDR3 is TGTGCCAGCAGGACGACAGGGGTTGGGCAGCCCCAGCATTTT.

This clonotype has just a few counts. This sequence joins TRBV11-3 and TRBJ1-2; D is unclear. Germline assignment: CDR1 SGHNT and CDR2 YENEEA. The CDR3 length is 14 residues. Between the trimmed V and J ends, which lost 1 base and 0 bases, there was a span of 6 bases. CDR3 DNA sequence: TGTGCCAGCAGCTTAGGTCGGGCTAACTATGGCTACACCTTC. Amino acids: CASSLGRANYGYTF.

The J gene is TRBJ2-7, the V gene TRBV6-2 or TRBV6-3; D might be TRBD1 or TRBD2, each matching 5 bases. The length of the CDR3 is 14 residues. Germline V gene data show CDR1 as MNHEY and CDR2 as SVGEGT. V dropped 7 bases and J dropped 4 bases, with 17 bases sitting between them. CDR3 amino acids: CASTHWGRGYEQYF. The DNA for the CDR3 is TGTGCCAGCACCCACTGGGGGAGAGGATACGAGCAGTACTTC.

This chain uses TRBV6-5 with TRBJ1-1; 8 nucleotides match TRBD1. Germline CDR1 and CDR2: MNHEY and SVGAGI. The CDR3 spans 13 residues. V gave up 6 bases and J gave up 3 bases; unmatched junction bases: 3. CDR3 residues: CASSRGLDTEAFF. In nucleotides, the CDR3 is TGTGCCAGCAGCAGGGGGCTGGACACTGAAGCTTTCTTT.

The rearrangement links TRBV28 to TRBJ2-7; D not certain. Germline values: CDR1 MDHEN, CDR2 SYDVKM. CDR3 length: 11 amino acids. The germline V and J ends were trimmed by 2 bases and 5 bases, with 4 bases remaining between them. Here the CDR3 DNA reads TGTGCCAGCAGTTTAGCCCACGAGCAGTACTTC. It yields the protein CASSLAHEQYF.

The rearrangement joins TRBV7-6 to TRBJ2-7, with D hard to call. CDR1 and CDR2 from the germline V gene are SGHVS and FNYEAQ. CDR3 length: 14 residues. V was cut by 1 base and J by 7 bases, with 14 bases left in between. The chain's CDR3 is CASSLGPRAREQYF. CDR3 sequence (DNA): TGTGCCAGCAGCTTAGGACCTCGGGCCAGAGAGCAGTACTTC.

To note about this clonotype: Its ends do not fully match the called genes, so a read error is possible. The chain links TRBV10-2 to TRBJ1-1; TRBD1 matches at 7 bases. This CDR3 spans 15 amino acids. Germline V lookup: CDR1 WSHSY, CDR2 SAAADI. The CDR3, as DNA: TGCGCCAGCAGGGGGAACACAGGGGCCCCCACTGAAGCTCTCTTT. It codes for CASRGNTGAPTEALF.

The chain combines TRBV29-1 with TRBJ2-2, with 8 nucleotides matching TRBD1. In germline, CDR1 is SQVTM, CDR2 ANQGSEA. Trimming at V came to 8 bases and at J to 2 bases, leaving 7 bases not matched to a gene. CDR3 length equals 14 residues. CDR3 region: CSRLGTGNTGELFF. The CDR3, as DNA: TGCAGCCGTTTAGGGACAGGCAACACCGGGGAGCTGTTTTTT.

This clonotype was picked up many times. The V call is TRBV24-1, the J call TRBJ2-1; D not certain. The CDR3 covers 11 residues. The germline gives CDR1 KGHDR, CDR2 SFDVKD. V dropped 5 bases and J dropped 4 bases, with 2 bases sitting between them. CDR3 in amino acids: CATSGYNEQFF. CDR3 in DNA: TGTGCCACCAGTGGGTACAATGAGCAGTTCTTC.

This clonotype was observed a handful of times. This chain uses TRBV29-1 with TRBJ1-1; tentatively, D is TRBD1 (5 bases). Germline V CDR1 and CDR2: SQVTM, ANQGSEA. This CDR3 has 14 amino acids. V gave up 7 bases and J gave up 4 bases, with 19 bases separating them. CDR3 in amino acids: CSAAPQGSSTEAFF. In nucleotides, the CDR3 is TGCAGCGCCGCCCCCCAGGGTTCGAGCACTGAAGCTTTCTTT. The full variable domain, completed using reference TRBV29-1 and TRBJ1-1, is SAVISQKPSRDICQRGTSLTIQCQVDSQVTMMFWYRQQPGQSLTLIATANQGSEATYESGFVIDKFPISRPNLTFSTLTVSNMSPEDSSIYLCSAAPQGSSTEAFFGQGTRLTVV.